Sequencing of this T cell receptor beta chain was carried out in a study of blood T cell repertoires in COVID-19 (dated by TCRdb to the early 2020s). With respect to the entire study: Samples covering the acute and convalescent phases of COVID-19 were provided by collaborators in the United States, Italy and Spain. The material from the prospective study consisted of cDNA or gDNA derived from T cells, B-cell-depleted T cells, or PBMCs. The dataset comprised deeply sampled blood TCRbeta repertoires from subjects exposed to, actively infected with, or recovered from COVID-19. The repertoires were made available in a free public database intended to serve as a resource for research on the immune response to SARS-CoV-2. The samples were drawn from the first 160 participants of the ongoing ImmuneRACE study and from 1,254 subjects provided by 6 global collaborators. Sample metadata almost always included a de-identified subject ID, COVID-19 status, age in years and sex. Where available, HLA class I and class II types were taken from metadata supplied by the sample provider and were not determined by assay-based typing. What the authors observed across the whole study: The quantity of clinical and demographic metadata differed by source and by participant and was supplied without curation.

Whole blood was collected in K2EDTA tubes by collaborating institutions according to the institutions' own protocols. For TCRbeta analysis, collaborator samples were shipped as frozen whole blood, as isolated PBMCs, or as DNA extracted from either sample type. CDR3 length: 14 amino acids, cysteine to phenylalanine. The only DNA kept is the CDR3, 42 bases in frame from the first base. The germline V gene provides CDR1 SGHTA and CDR2 FQGNSA. Compared with germline, V lacks 5 bases and J lacks 4 bases; bases without a gene match: 5. The immunoSEQ Assay, a bias-controlled multiplex PCR, was used to amplify TCRbeta CDR3 regions from genomic DNA. The paper's data handling went like this. The number of nucleated cells in each sample was estimated from the amplification of reference gene primers within the assay. To quantify the absolute abundance of each unique TCRbeta CDR3 rearrangement, sequence reads were collapsed and filtered. For each sample, productive Simpson clonality was calculated as the square root of Simpson's diversity index across productive rearrangements. The table comes from immuneACCESS by way of TCRdb, which keeps in-frame sequences with V and J called. Part of the clones is missing from these tables; in studies checked, under half for an unresolved V gene and the rest for unknown reasons. The DNA was the basis for D and trimming; V, J and clone size are from that table. This sample has over 150,000 clones in its table, and 85% to 95% of those were observed once. The leading ten clones occupy 0.5% to 0.65% of the sample.

In the case of this clone: What this receptor recognizes is not known. No qualities accompany the bases; no much larger clone lies one base away.

The chain is assembled from TRBV7-2 and TRBJ2-7, with 10 middle bases fitting TRBD1. The sequencing input was peripheral blood. The clonotype comes from a man over 45 with acute or convalescent COVID-19. Here the CDR3 is given as CASSPGTGAYEQYF. The base sequence is TGTGCCAGCAGCCCAGGGACAGGGGCATACGAGCAGTACTTC.